The clone carrying this TCR beta chain came up many times. Its antigen is unknown. Treatment of any kind had been given to no patient before thyroid surgery. In the authors' methods: A papillary thyroid cancer distant-metastasis classifier was built from CDR3 differences across clinicopathological groups. Using MiXCR, TCRdb re-called clones from the PCR reads. These V and J calls originate from TCRdb's pipeline instead of the authors' own analysis. The data contain 50,000 or so clones, about 25% of them singletons. This entry is derived from a study of metastatic and nonmetastatic thyroid tumors. Overall study context: Malignant thyroid and benign thyroid patients provided blood and tumor or nodule tissue whose repertoires were compared. Points from the study as a whole: Versus benign nodules, malignant thyroid tumors reportedly had significantly higher TCR beta diversity, in blood and tumor.

The CDR3 length is 12 residues. Germline CDR1 and CDR2: DFQATT and SNEGSKA (reference sequence). The germline V and J ends were trimmed by 3 bases and 4 bases, with 9 bases remaining between them. The sequence was obtained from a male donor with papillary thyroid cancer or a benign thyroid nodule (not recorded which). Some clones in this sample may be carry-over from other donors' samples. The rearrangement links TRBV20-1 to TRBJ1-1; the D is unclear. The sample was blood. The CDR3 DNA follows: TGCAGTGCTAGCCCACTCCGCACTGAAGCTTTCTTT. This gives the protein CSASPLRTEAFF.